This TCR beta chain was sequenced in a study of naive and memory T cell subsets. The germline V gene encodes CDR1 SQVTM and CDR2 ANQGSEA. The CDR3 runs 12 residues. Trimming removed 1 base from V and 0 bases from J, with 3 bases in between. Study-level results: The power law exponent of TCR abundance differed between naive and memory cells. RNA-based TCR counts may shift with T cell activation and differentiation.

An equimolar mix of two oligonucleotides served as the beta constant-region primer for TRBC1 and TRBC2. One entry per CDR3 protein results from TCRdb running MiXCR on the UMI-ligation and nested PCR reads. The sample records 150,000 or so distinct CDR3 sequences, about a sixth being singletons. A few counts support this clonotype. Its antigen is undetermined. Sequenced input: naive CD4+ T cells from blood. The sequence derives from a human donor in good health. The chain combines TRBV29-1 with TRBJ1-1; D not resolved. CDR3 amino acids: CSVEGLNTEAFF. DNA for the CDR3: TGCAGCGTTGAAGGCTTGAACACTGAAGCTTTCTTT.